This T cell receptor (beta chain) derives from a study of CD8 T cells in ankylosing spondylitis. The study, taken as a whole, reports: Earlier literature documents some of the motif variants in reactive arthritis synovial fluid and blood. Significant enrichment of disease-linked clones was reported in matched ankylosing spondylitis synovial fluid. A TCR beta motif made of several highly homologous variants seemed typical of ankylosing spondylitis blood. Disease-linked clones had a CD8+ phenotype and relatively low frequency in peripheral blood.

This clonotype appeared many times. The antigen is unknown. 5'-RACE, quantitative and with molecular barcodes, yielded the TCR beta libraries. TCRdb independently ran MiXCR on the 5' RACE reads; one entry per CDR3 protein. The repertoire holds 470,000 or so distinct CDR3 sequences, with around 26% as singletons. The sample consisted of blood, either unsorted or a sorted T cell fraction (not recorded which). The TCR originated in a male donor with ankylosing spondylitis.

CDR3 nucleotides: TGCGCCAGCAGCCGTCAAGGAGGGGGGAGGACTGAAGCTTTCTTT. Translated, it gives CASSRQGGGRTEAFF. This chain connects TRBV4-1 to TRBJ1-1; possible D gene TRBD1, 6 bases. With 4 bases removed from V and 5 bases from J, the gap between germline ends came to 17 bases. The CDR3 length is 15 residues. The germline V gene has CDR1 MGHRA and CDR2 YSYEKL.